These T cell receptor beta chains were read from a single sample in a study of regulatory and conventional T cells in RAG deficiency. Sequencing was performed with immunoSEQ multiplex PCR; in TCRdb, only in-frame clones are kept and a portion is missing. The table shows under 7,000 clones, with roughly 90% occurring only once. Sequences were obtained from CD8+ T cells sorted from blood. Every receptor here comes from a human donor with RAG deficiency presenting as severe combined immunodeficiency. CDR3s include the opening cysteine and the closing phenylalanine or tryptophan. D genes are given only for firm matches. Clone size is given for some rows only: seen once, a few or many times, or a class if the clone is expanded.

TRBV27	.	TRBJ2-1	.	CASSLGTYNEQFF	TGTGCCAGCAGTTTAGGGACATACAATGAGCAGTTCTTC
TRBV27	.	TRBJ2-2	.	CASSHTGELFF	TGTGCCAGCAGCCACACCGGGGAGCTGTTTTTT
TRBV27	.	TRBJ2-3	.	CASSLITSTDTQYF	TGTGCCAGCAGTTTAATCACCTCCACAGATACGCAGTATTTT
TRBV9	.	TRBJ2-3	.	CASSVGGSDTQYF	TGTGCCAGCAGCGTAGGAGGTTCAGATACGCAGTATTTT
TRBV28	.	TRBJ2-7	.	CASSGAPYEQYF	TGTGCCAGCAGTGGGGCCCCCTACGAGCAGTACTTC
TRBV7-2	.	TRBJ2-7	.	CASSLGLGSYEQYF	TGTGCCAGCAGCTTAGGACTTGGATCCTACGAGCAGTACTTC
TRBV7-9	.	TRBJ2-5	.	CASGGQGGETQYF	TGTGCCAGCGGGGGGCAGGGTGGAGAGACCCAGTACTTC
TRBV11-2	.	TRBJ2-7	.	CASSLDTYEQYF	TGTGCCAGCAGCTTAGACACCTACGAGCAGTACTTC
TRBV10-1	.	TRBJ2-1	.	CASSEGFEQFF	TGCGCCAGCAGTGAGGGGTTTGAGCAGTTCTTC
TRBV4-3	.	TRBJ1-1	.	CASSQDGPNTEAFF	TGCGCCAGCAGCCAAGATGGGCCGAACACTGAAGCTTTCTTT
TRBV2	.	TRBJ2-3	.	CASRGLTQYF	TGTGCCAGCAGAGGTCTTACGCAGTATTTT
TRBV28	TRBD1	TRBJ2-1	once	CASSLRGQGANNEQFF	TGTGCCAGCAGTCTTAGGGGGCAGGGGGCCAACAATGAGCAGTTCTTC
TRBV10-1	.	TRBJ2-2	few	CASSESLKGTNTGELFF	TGCGCCAGCAGTGAGTCGTTGAAAGGGACTAACACCGGGGAGCTGTTTTTT
TRBV30	TRBD1	TRBJ1-2	.	CAWSAGGGYTF	TGTGCCTGGAGTGCAGGGGGCGGCTACACCTTC
TRBV5-1	.	TRBJ2-3	.	CASSLASTDTQYF	TGCGCCAGCAGCTTGGCTAGCACAGATACGCAGTATTTT
TRBV28	.	TRBJ2-2	.	CASSLQNTGELFF	TGTGCCAGCAGTTTACAGAACACCGGGGAGCTGTTTTTT
TRBV27	.	TRBJ2-5	.	CASSLTGEGQETQYF	TGTGCCAGCAGTTTGACAGGGGAGGGCCAAGAGACCCAGTACTTC
TRBV9	.	TRBJ2-7	.	CASARHRGYEQYF	TGTGCCAGCGCTCGCCACCGTGGGTACGAGCAGTACTTC
TRBV7-9	TRBD1	TRBJ2-2	once	CASSDPTGGTGELFF	TGTGCCAGCAGCGACCCTACAGGGGGCACCGGGGAGCTGTTTTTT
TRBV12-5	.	TRBJ2-2	.	CASGLRGLSTGELFF	TGTGCTAGTGGTTTGAGAGGGTTAAGCACCGGGGAGCTGTTTTTT
TRBV13	.	TRBJ1-2	.	CASSLTPGWGGYTF	TGTGCCAGCAGCCTGACACCAGGGTGGGGTGGCTACACCTTC
TRBV7-3	TRBD1	TRBJ2-7	.	CASSPADRGYEQYF	TGTGCCAGCAGCCCCGCCGACAGGGGCTACGAGCAGTACTTC
TRBV27	TRBD1	TRBJ2-7	.	CASSFNTGAAYEQYF	TGTGCCAGCAGTTTTAATACAGGGGCGGCCTACGAGCAGTACTTC
TRBV7-3	.	TRBJ2-1	.	CASSSPGRYNEQFF	TGTGCCAGCAGCTCCCCAGGGCGGTACAATGAGCAGTTCTTC
TRBV27	.	TRBJ2-6	.	CASSLQSGANVLTF	TGTGCCAGCAGTTTACAGTCTGGGGCCAACGTCCTGACTTTC
TRBV19	.	TRBJ2-7	once	CASMRAGPYEQYF	TGTGCCAGTATGAGAGCGGGTCCCTACGAGCAGTACTTC
TRBV4-2	TRBD1	TRBJ1-2	.	CASSQGGQGIHGYTF	TGTGCCAGCAGCCAAGGAGGACAGGGGATCCATGGCTACACCTTC
TRBV6-6	TRBD1	TRBJ2-3	.	CASRGDSSTDTQYF	TGTGCCAGCAGGGGGGACAGTAGCACAGATACGCAGTATTTT
TRBV6-5	.	TRBJ1-2	.	CASSYVRGYGYTF	TGTGCCAGCAGTTACGTGAGGGGCTATGGCTACACCTTC
TRBV10-3	TRBD1	TRBJ2-1	.	CAIRRGPTPYNEQFF	TGTGCCATCAGGAGGGGGCCAACCCCCTACAATGAGCAGTTCTTC
TRBV5-1	TRBD1	TRBJ2-5	once	CASSLEGTGRTTQYF	TGCGCCAGCAGCTTGGAGGGGACAGGCCGAACGACCCAGTACTTC
TRBV27	.	TRBJ2-7	.	CASSSGGPYEQYF	TGTGCCAGCAGTTCCGGGGGCCCGTACGAGCAGTACTTC
TRBV5-1	TRBD1	TRBJ1-2	.	CASSLAPRQGRYGYTF	TGCGCCAGCAGCTTGGCCCCACGACAGGGCCGCTATGGCTACACCTTC
TRBV14	TRBD1	TRBJ1-2	.	CASRGAGGFYGYTF	TGTGCCAGCCGGGGCGCAGGGGGTTTCTATGGCTACACCTTC
TRBV7-8	.	TRBJ1-5	.	CASSPGPSYQPQHF	TGTGCCAGCAGTCCCGGACCCTCTTATCAGCCCCAGCATTTT
TRBV7-9	.	TRBJ2-2	once	CASSPRRTNTGELFF	TGTGCCAGCAGCCCGCGACGGACTAACACCGGGGAGCTGTTTTTT
TRBV7-2	.	TRBJ2-6	.	CASSAYGSSGANVLTF	TGTGCCAGCAGCGCCTACGGCAGCTCTGGGGCCAACGTCCTGACTTTC
TRBV27	.	TRBJ2-4	.	CASSLRAAHNIQYF	TGTGCCAGCAGTTTACGGGCGGCCCACAACATTCAGTACTTC
TRBV20-1	.	TRBJ2-3	.	CSASTDTQYF	TGCAGTGCCAGCACAGATACGCAGTATTTT
TRBV27	TRBD2	TRBJ2-4	.	CASSPGLTGGNIQYF	TGTGCCAGCAGCCCAGGACTAACGGGGGGAAACATTCAGTACTTC
TRBV7-6	TRBD2	TRBJ2-5	.	CASSLQLAGHETQYF	TGTGCCAGCAGCTTACAACTAGCGGGACACGAGACCCAGTACTTC
TRBV19	.	TRBJ1-5	.	CASSIDGGAINQPQHF	TGTGCCAGTAGTATAGACGGAGGGGCTATTAATCAGCCCCAGCATTTT
TRBV28	.	TRBJ2-7	once	CASSFAEFYEQYF	TGTGCCAGCAGTTTCGCCGAATTCTACGAGCAGTACTTC
TRBV5-5	.	TRBJ2-7	.	CASSLDPTGWTYEQYF	TGTGCCAGCAGCTTGGATCCAACAGGGTGGACCTACGAGCAGTACTTC
TRBV30	TRBD1	TRBJ2-3	.	CAWSPTGGTDTQYF	TGTGCCTGGAGTCCGACAGGGGGCACAGATACGCAGTATTTT
TRBV6-5	.	TRBJ1-5	few	CASSYSRYSNQPQHF	TGTGCCAGCAGTTACTCCAGGTATAGCAATCAGCCCCAGCATTTT
TRBV7-2	TRBD1	TRBJ2-7	.	CASSYPGGEQYF	TGTGCCAGCAGCTACCCAGGGGGCGAGCAGTACTTC
TRBV11-2	.	TRBJ2-5	.	CASSFTLREGQETQYF	TGTGCCAGCAGCTTCACCCTCAGGGAAGGACAAGAGACCCAGTACTTC
TRBV5-1	.	TRBJ1-1	once	CASSRAGPNTEAFF	TGCGCCAGCAGCCGAGCAGGGCCGAACACTGAAGCTTTCTTT
TRBV6-6	.	TRBJ2-1	.	CASSYSTSNEQFF	TGTGCCAGCAGTTACTCGACTTCCAATGAGCAGTTCTTC
TRBV4-3	.	TRBJ1-1	.	CASSQIGGTEAFF	TGCGCCAGCAGCCAGATAGGGGGGACGGAAGCTTTCTTT
TRBV27	.	TRBJ2-7	.	CASSFGFDNSYEQYF	TGTGCCAGCAGTTTCGGTTTCGACAATTCCTACGAGCAGTACTTC
TRBV2	TRBD2	TRBJ2-3	.	CASSDPSGTLSVKQYF	TGTGCCAGCAGTGACCCTAGCGGGACCCTCAGTGTGAAGCAGTATTTT
TRBV5-1	.	TRBJ2-5	.	CASSFRGVETQYF	TGCGCCAGCAGCTTCCGGGGCGTAGAGACCCAGTACTTC
TRBV11-2	.	TRBJ2-3	.	CASSLSGGTDTQYF	TGTGCCAGCAGCTTATCAGGGGGCACAGATACGCAGTATTTT
TRBV7-6	.	TRBJ1-1	once	CASSPRGRVNTEAFF	TGTGCCAGCAGTCCGCGGGGGCGGGTGAACACTGAAGCTTTCTTT
TRBV4-3	.	TRBJ2-7	.	CASSQGPREGRWSYEQYF	TGCGCCAGCAGCCAAGGTCCCAGGGAAGGGCGCTGGTCCTACGAGCAGTACTTC
TRBV27	TRBD1	TRBJ1-1	.	CASSWTGLNTEAFF	TGTGCCAGCAGTTGGACAGGGTTGAACACTGAAGCTTTCTTT
TRBV28	.	TRBJ2-6	.	CASSLESGANVLTF	TGTGCCAGCAGTCTTGAATCTGGGGCCAACGTCCTGACTTTC